The 25 T cell receptor beta chains below come from one sample, sequenced in a study of shared clonotypes between healthy human individuals. Naive CD8 cells lacked CD45RO, underwent positive selection for CCR7 and left out terminally differentiated effector memory CD45RA+ cells. Profiled with immunoSEQ multiplex PCR; TCRdb holds only in-frame clones, not every one. The top ten clones hold 0.9% to 1.5% of a sample with some 1,900,000 clones, about 95% of them seen once. Sequenced input: naive CD8+ T cells sorted from blood. The source is a man aged 18 to 30 in good health.

The V gene is TRBV5-4, the J gene TRBJ2-3; D is possibly TRBD1 or TRBD2 (5 bases each). Germline V lookup: CDR1 SGHNT, CDR2 YYREEE (reference sequence). V gave up 2 bases and J gave up 4 bases, with 17 bases separating them. This CDR3 has 16 amino acids. The CDR3 DNA follows: TGTGCCAGCAGCTTCTTTTTCGGAGAGGGGCCAGATACGCAGTATTTT. This encodes CASSFFFGEGPDTQYF.

The chain is built from TRBV7-8 and TRBJ1-1; a weak D match, TRBD1 (6 bases). V was pared by 5 bases and J by 11 bases, with 15 bases between. Per the germline V gene, CDR1 is SGHVS and CDR2 is FQNEAQ. CDR3 length equals 12 residues. CDR3 protein: CASSTRTVEAFF. CDR3 nucleotides: TGTGCCAGCAGCACCCGGACAGTCGAGGCTTTCTTT.

V gene TRBV4-3 combines with J gene TRBJ2-2, with D possibly being TRBD1 (6 bases). With 8 bases removed from V and 4 bases from J, the gap between germline ends came to 17 bases. CDR1 is LGHNA, CDR2 YSLEER, per germline. CDR3 length: 15 amino acids. This CDR3 reads CASGERDIITGELFF. The CDR3 coding sequence is TGCGCCAGCGGGGAGAGGGACATAATCACCGGGGAGCTGTTTTTT.

The chain employs TRBV27 and TRBJ1-2; D uncertain. The length of the CDR3 is 14 residues. V lost 6 bases, J lost 4 bases, and 15 bases lay in between. CDR1 is MNHEY, CDR2 SMNVEV, per germline (reference sequence). CDR3 in amino acids: CASSPGQVGYGYTF. CDR3 sequence (DNA): TGTGCCAGCAGCCCCGGTCAAGTGGGCTATGGCTACACCTTC.

V is TRBV6-6 and J is TRBJ2-7; 9 bases are shared with TRBD2. The V and J ends lost 2 bases and 3 bases, in that order; junction bases with no gene match: 5. The CDR3 contains 15 residues. From germline, CDR1 is MNHNY and CDR2 SVGAGI (reference sequence). CDR3 loop: CASSYRTSDYYEQYF. In nucleotides, the CDR3 is TGTGCCAGCAGTTACCGGACTAGCGATTACTACGAGCAGTACTTC.

The chain is built from TRBV10-3 and TRBJ1-1, with D unresolved. Trimming cost V 6 bases and J 5 bases, with 13 bases left between them. Germline V CDR1 and CDR2: ENHRY, SYGVKD. The CDR3 runs 13 residues. The CDR3: CAIRNDVGTEAFF. CDR3 sequence (DNA): TGTGCCATCAGAAATGATGTGGGGACTGAAGCTTTCTTT.

This clone occurred a few times. The chain combines TRBV25-1 with TRBJ1-2, with D unresolved. Trimming removed 3 bases from V and 4 bases from J, with 9 bases in between. Looked up from germline, CDR1 is MGHDK and CDR2 is SYGVNS. This CDR3 spans 13 amino acids. This CDR3 reads CASSESKAYGYTF. CDR3 nucleotide sequence: TGTGCCAGCAGTGAGAGCAAGGCCTATGGCTACACCTTC.

The rearrangement joins TRBV9 to TRBJ2-1; 10 bases align to TRBD2. After removal of 0 bases from V and 0 bases from J, the junction contained 6 bases not matched to a gene. The germline CDR1 and CDR2 sequences are SGDLS and YYNGEE. CDR3 length equals 18 residues. CDR3 coding DNA: TGTGCCAGCAGCGTAGTTGCACTAGCGGGGTCCTCCTACAATGAGCAGTTCTTC. This sequence encodes CASSVVALAGSSYNEQFF.

CDR3 residues: CASSRLARLTDTQYF. CDR3 bases: TGTGCCAGCAGCCGACTAGCTAGATTGACAGATACGCAGTATTTT. This rearrangement joins TRBV11-2 to TRBJ2-3; TRBD2 aligns across 7 bases. The CDR3 is 15 residues long. V lost 5 bases to trimming and J lost 3 bases; unmatched junction nucleotides: 8. The germline CDR1 and CDR2 sequences are SGHAT and FQNNGV.

J is TRBJ2-3 and V is TRBV9; 13 bases agree with TRBD2. V lost 2 bases to trimming and J lost 0 bases; unmatched junction nucleotides: 3. The CDR3 totals 17 residues. The germline V gene encodes CDR1 SGDLS and CDR2 YYNGEE. The CDR3, as DNA: TGTGCCAGCAGCGTTGGGACTAGCGGGGCGAGCACAGATACGCAGTATTTT. It translates to CASSVGTSGASTDTQYF.

Concerning this clone itself: Additional DNA sequences in this sample encode the identical CDR3. V and J are TRBV9 and TRBJ2-2, with D uncertain. Looked up from germline, CDR1 is SGDLS and CDR2 is YYNGEE. The CDR3 loop spans 13 amino acids. The V gene lost 0 bases and the J gene lost 8 bases, with 8 bases spanning the gap. In nucleotides, the CDR3 is TGTGCCAGCAGCGTAGTGGGTACGGGGGAGCTGTTTTTT. It yields the protein CASSVVGTGELFF.

The V and J genes are TRBV20-1 and TRBJ1-6, with D tentatively TRBD1 (6 bases). Looked up from germline, CDR1 is DFQATT and CDR2 is SNEGSKA (reference sequence). Trimming shortened V by 3 bases and J by 15 bases, and 12 bases separated the two germline ends. The CDR3 runs to 11 residues. The CDR3 DNA sequence: TGCAGTGCTAGGGACAGTCGGAACCTCCACTTT. Translating it yields CSARDSRNLHF.

V and J are TRBV7-9 and TRBJ1-2; D may be TRBD1 (5 bases). Trimming cost V 0 bases and J 6 bases, with 11 bases left between them. Germline V gene sequence: CDR1 SEHNR, CDR2 FQNEAQ (reference sequence). The CDR3 runs to 14 residues. CDR3 in DNA: TGTGCCAGCAGCTTAGCGGCTGGGGGAGATGGCTACACCTTC. Residues: CASSLAAGGDGYTF.

The rearrangement uses TRBV19 and TRBJ2-5; 8 nucleotides line up with TRBD2. CDR1 and CDR2 from the germline V gene are LNHDA and SQIVND (reference sequence). This CDR3 contains 14 residues. J gave up 5 bases and V 0 bases, and 2 bases lay outside the gene matches. The CDR3 nucleotides read TGTGCCAGTAGTATAGACGGGGGGGTTGAGACCCAGTACTTC. It translates to CASSIDGGVETQYF.

The V call is TRBV7-9, the J call TRBJ2-7; D tentatively reads TRBD1 or TRBD2 (5 bases each). Trimming took 5 bases from V and 1 from J, leaving 18 bases between them. The CDR3 has 16 residues. Germline V gene sequence: CDR1 SEHNR, CDR2 FQNEAQ (reference sequence). This chain's CDR3 is CASSRGEGSRSYEQYF. In nucleotides, the CDR3 is TGTGCCAGCAGCCGGGGAGAGGGGAGTCGGTCCTACGAGCAGTACTTC.

The chain uses TRBV29-1 and TRBJ2-7; 14 nucleotides match TRBD2. Germline CDR1 is SQVTM and CDR2 is ANQGSEA. The CDR3 spans 15 residues. Trimming removed 4 bases from V and 2 bases from J; junction bases left unmatched: 4. The CDR3 DNA follows: TGCAGCGTTGTTTTGGGACTAGCGGGAGCCTACGAGCAGTACTTC. Amino acids: CSVVLGLAGAYEQYF.

J is TRBJ1-2 and V is TRBV6-1; 7 bases align to TRBD1. With V trimmed by 10 bases and J by 4 bases, 15 bases remained unmatched. Germline loops: CDR1 MNHNS, CDR2 SASEGT. This CDR3 spans 15 amino acids. The CDR3 DNA reads as TGTGCCATCAAAACAGGACAGGAGCTCCGCTATGGCTACACCTTC. Protein sequence: CAIKTGQELRYGYTF.

The chain employs TRBV6-5 and TRBJ1-1, with D possibly being TRBD1 (5 bases). This CDR3 contains 12 residues. Germline-derived CDR1 and CDR2 are MNHEY and SVGAGI. Deletions cut 2 bases from V and 5 bases from J, with 6 bases between. For the CDR3, the DNA is TGTGCCAGCAGTTACGGGACTACTGAAGCTTTCTTT. The encoded protein is CASSYGTTEAFF.

The V call is TRBV7-6, the J call TRBJ1-6; no clear D gene. The V and J ends lost 6 bases and 7 bases respectively, with 10 bases between them. There are 13 residues in the CDR3. The germline CDR1 and CDR2 sequences are SGHVS and FNYEAQ. CDR3: CASRPAGNSPLHF. CDR3 coding DNA: TGTGCCAGCAGACCTGCCGGGAATTCACCCCTCCACTTT. Filled out from reference TRBV7-6 and TRBJ1-6, the complete variable domain reads GAGVSQSPRYKVTKRGQDVALRCDPISGHVSLYWYRQALGQGPEFLTYFNYEAQQDKSGLPNDRFSAERPEGSISTLTIQRTEQRDSAMYRCASRPAGNSPLHFGNGTRLTVT.

The chain couples TRBV9 to TRBJ1-4; D not resolved. This CDR3 is built from 17 residues. Trimming left V 4 bases short and J 3 bases short, with 19 bases between. Germline V lookup: CDR1 SGDLS, CDR2 YYNGEE. DNA of the CDR3: TGTGCCAGCAGCCCGGATCTCCAGGCCGGGGCTAATGAAAAACTGTTTTTT. Its translation: CASSPDLQAGANEKLFF.

J is TRBJ1-3 and V is TRBV6-5, with a weak D call TRBD1 (5 bases). The V gene's germline CDR1 is MNHEY and CDR2 SVGAGI. Trimming cost V 6 bases and J 0 bases, with 12 bases left between them. The CDR3 totals 15 residues. CDR3 DNA: TGTGCCAGCAGCCCCGGGACCTACTCTGGAAACACCATATATTTT. This translates into CASSPGTYSGNTIYF.

V usage is TRBV9 and J usage is TRBJ2-1; D possibly corresponds to TRBD2 (6 bases). Trimming cost V 0 bases and J 0 bases, with 13 bases left between them. This CDR3 is 17 amino acids long. Germline V CDR1 and CDR2: SGDLS, YYNGEE. The CDR3 sequence is CASSVDPGRGSYNEQFF. The CDR3 DNA is TGTGCCAGCAGCGTAGATCCCGGGAGAGGCTCCTACAATGAGCAGTTCTTC.

Note on this clone: Other nucleotide sequences in the sample specify the same CDR3. The chain has TRBV6-5 and TRBJ1-2, with D unresolved. In germline, CDR1 is MNHEY, CDR2 SVGAGI. The CDR3 covers 11 residues. Trimming shortened V by 5 bases and J by 7 bases, and 8 bases separated the two germline ends. In DNA, the CDR3 is TGTGCCAGCAGTGAAGGGTCTGGCTACACCTTC. Encoded protein: CASSEGSGYTF.

This rearrangement joins TRBV19 to TRBJ2-4; perhaps TRBD1 as D (5 bases). Trimming left V 5 bases short and J 0 bases short, with 11 bases between. Germline values: CDR1 LNHDA, CDR2 SQIVND (reference sequence). CDR3 length: 15 residues. The CDR3 coding sequence is TGTGCCAGTAGTGCACAGGTACTAGCCAAAAACATTCAGTACTTC. Its translation: CASSAQVLAKNIQYF.

The J gene is TRBJ2-1, the V gene TRBV12-2. TRBV12-2 is described as a pseudogene. The CDR3 runs to 13 residues. CDR3 nucleotides: TGTGCAAGTCGCTTAGAGTTTTGTGGTGAGCAGTTCTTC. It encodes CASRLEFCGEQFF.